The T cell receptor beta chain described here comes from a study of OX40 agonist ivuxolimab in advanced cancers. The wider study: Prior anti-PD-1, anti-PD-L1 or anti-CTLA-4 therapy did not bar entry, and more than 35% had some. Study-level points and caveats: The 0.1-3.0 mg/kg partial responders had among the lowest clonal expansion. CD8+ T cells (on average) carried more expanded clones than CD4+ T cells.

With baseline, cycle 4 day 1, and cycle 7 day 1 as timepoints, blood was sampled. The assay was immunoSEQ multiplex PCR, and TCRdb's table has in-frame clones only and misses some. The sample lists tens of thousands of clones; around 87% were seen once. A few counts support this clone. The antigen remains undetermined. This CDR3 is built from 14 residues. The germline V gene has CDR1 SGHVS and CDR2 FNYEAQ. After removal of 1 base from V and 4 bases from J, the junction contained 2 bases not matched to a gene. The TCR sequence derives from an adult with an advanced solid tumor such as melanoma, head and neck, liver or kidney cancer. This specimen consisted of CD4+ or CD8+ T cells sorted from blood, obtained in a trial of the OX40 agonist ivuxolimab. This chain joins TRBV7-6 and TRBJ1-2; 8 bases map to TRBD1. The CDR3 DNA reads TGTGCCAGCAGCTTAGGACAGGGGACCTATGGCTACACCTTC. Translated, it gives CASSLGQGTYGYTF.